This TCR beta chain came from a study of cytomegalovirus exposure and HLA in healthy donors. Whole-study findings and limits: Some highly shared sequence variants likely arose as a pipeline artifact. In vitro work confirmed that a few CMV-associated chains recognize CMV antigens. Across donors, presence/absence analyses took sequencing depth to be roughly uniform. A later analysis linked a missense DCLRE1C variant to TCR beta V- and J-gene trimming.

On this clone: Its matching antigen is unknown.

The primer mix had 60 Vbeta and 13 Jbeta primers. Some clones are missing from TCRdb's copy, which holds only in-frame ones; the method was immunoSEQ multiplex PCR. This table has 120,000 to 150,000 clones, 70% to 80% appearing once. With V trimmed by 5 bases and J by 4 bases, 3 bases remained unmatched. Germline V gene lookup returns CDR1 MNHNS and CDR2 SASEGT. The CDR3 consists of 15 residues. The source of this sequence is a woman aged 50 to 60 in good health and CMV-seropositive. The sample was PBMCs. This chain links TRBV6-1 with TRBJ2-1; 12 bases map to TRBD2. The CDR3 nucleotides read TGTGCCAGCAGTCTAGGACTAGCGGGGTACAATGAGCAGTTCTTC. Translating gives CASSLGLAGYNEQFF.